The TCR beta chain under discussion was sequenced for a study of memory CD4+ T cells and cytomegalovirus serostatus. With respect to this clone: Its cognate antigen is unknown.

The sort gate was single viable CD3+CD4+CD8-CD45RO+ cells for memory CD4+ T cells. Donors' CMV status reflects serum IgG against pp150, pp28, p38, p52. The CDR3 is made up of 14 amino acids. The V end was cut by 2 bases, the J end by 1 base, with 8 bases between. Germline lookup yields CDR1 ENHRY and CDR2 SYGVKD. Study-level findings and limits: CMV serostatus prediction reached median AUC approximately 0.95, or 0.91 with US-trained model. Each of 65 to 70 CMV-associated TCRbeta sequences occurred in one to five individuals.

Generated by immunoSEQ multiplex PCR, the TCRdb table keeps only in-frame clones and is missing some. The sample consists of nearly 60,000 clones, 80% to 90% of them appearing once. This clonotype originated in an adult in good health and CMV-seronegative. The sample was memory CD4+ T cells from blood. The rearrangement links TRBV10-3 to TRBJ1-1; D unclear. This CDR3 reads CAISERERNTEAFF. CDR3 nucleotide sequence: TGTGCCATCAGTGAGAGGGAACGGAACACTGAAGCTTTCTTT.